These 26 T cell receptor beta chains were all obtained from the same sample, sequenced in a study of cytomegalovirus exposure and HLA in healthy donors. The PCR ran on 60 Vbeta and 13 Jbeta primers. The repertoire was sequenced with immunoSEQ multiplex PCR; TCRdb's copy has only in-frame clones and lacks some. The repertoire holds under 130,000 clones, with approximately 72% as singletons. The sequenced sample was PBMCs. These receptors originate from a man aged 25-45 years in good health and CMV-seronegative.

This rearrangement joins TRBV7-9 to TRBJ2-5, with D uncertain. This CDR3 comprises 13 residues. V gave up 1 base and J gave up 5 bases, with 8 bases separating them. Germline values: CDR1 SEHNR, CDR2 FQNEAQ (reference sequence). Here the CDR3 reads CASSLEFAETQYF. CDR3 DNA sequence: TGTGCCAGCAGCTTAGAGTTTGCGGAGACCCAGTACTTC.

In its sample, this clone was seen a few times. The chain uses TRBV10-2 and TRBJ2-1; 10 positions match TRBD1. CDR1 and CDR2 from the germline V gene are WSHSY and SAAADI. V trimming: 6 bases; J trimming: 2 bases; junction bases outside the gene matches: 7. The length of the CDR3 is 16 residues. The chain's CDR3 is CASRDPGTGAYNEQFF. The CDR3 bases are TGCGCCAGCAGGGACCCCGGGACAGGGGCCTACAATGAGCAGTTCTTC.

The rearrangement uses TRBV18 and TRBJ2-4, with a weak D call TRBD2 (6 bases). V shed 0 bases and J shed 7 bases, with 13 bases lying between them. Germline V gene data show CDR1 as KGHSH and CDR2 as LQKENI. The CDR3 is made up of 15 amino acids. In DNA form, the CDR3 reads TGTGCCAGCTCACCACCGTCCGCAGGGAGGAACATTCAGTACTTC. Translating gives CASSPPSAGRNIQYF.

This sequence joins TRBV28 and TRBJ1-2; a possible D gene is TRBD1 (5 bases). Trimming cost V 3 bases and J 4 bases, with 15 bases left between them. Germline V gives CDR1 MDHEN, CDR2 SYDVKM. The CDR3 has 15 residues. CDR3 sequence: CASSFPGPVPYGYTF. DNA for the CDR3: TGTGCCAGCAGTTTCCCAGGGCCGGTCCCCTATGGCTACACCTTC.

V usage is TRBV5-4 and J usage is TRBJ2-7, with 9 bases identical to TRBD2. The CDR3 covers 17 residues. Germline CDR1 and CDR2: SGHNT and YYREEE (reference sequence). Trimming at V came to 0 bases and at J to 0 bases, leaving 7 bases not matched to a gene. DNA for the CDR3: TGTGCCAGCAGCTTGGGAGGGCTAGCGGGGATCTCCTACGAGCAGTACTTC. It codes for CASSLGGLAGISYEQYF.

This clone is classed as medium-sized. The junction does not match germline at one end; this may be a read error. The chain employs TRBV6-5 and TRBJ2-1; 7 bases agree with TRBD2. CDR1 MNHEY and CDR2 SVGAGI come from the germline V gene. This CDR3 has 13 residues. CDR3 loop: CASSYSVSGTMLF. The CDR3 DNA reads TGTGCCAGCAGTTACTCGGTGTCCGGGACTATGCTCTTC.

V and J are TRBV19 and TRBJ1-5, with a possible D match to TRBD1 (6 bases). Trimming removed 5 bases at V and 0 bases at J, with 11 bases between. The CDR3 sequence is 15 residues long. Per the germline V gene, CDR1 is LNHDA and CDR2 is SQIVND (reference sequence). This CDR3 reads CASSRNRVSNQPQHF. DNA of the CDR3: TGTGCCAGTAGTCGCAACAGGGTTAGCAATCAGCCCCAGCATTTT.

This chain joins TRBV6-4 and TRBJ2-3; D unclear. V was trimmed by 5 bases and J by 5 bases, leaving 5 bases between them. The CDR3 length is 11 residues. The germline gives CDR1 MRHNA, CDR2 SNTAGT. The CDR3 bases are TGTGCCAGCAGTCCCAGAGATACGCAGTATTTT. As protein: CASSPRDTQYF.

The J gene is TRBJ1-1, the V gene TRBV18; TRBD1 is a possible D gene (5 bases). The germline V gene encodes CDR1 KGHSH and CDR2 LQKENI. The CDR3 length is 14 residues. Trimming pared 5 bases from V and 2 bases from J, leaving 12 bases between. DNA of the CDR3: TGTGCCAGCTCATCAGGGTCGAAAAACACTGAAGCTTTCTTT. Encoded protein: CASSSGSKNTEAFF.

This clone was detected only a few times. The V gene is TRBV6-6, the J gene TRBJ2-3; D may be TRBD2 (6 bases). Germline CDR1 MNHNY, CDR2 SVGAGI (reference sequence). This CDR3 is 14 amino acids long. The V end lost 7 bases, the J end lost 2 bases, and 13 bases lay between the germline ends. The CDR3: CASIRAGPTDTQYF. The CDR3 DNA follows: TGTGCCAGCATTAGAGCGGGCCCCACAGATACGCAGTATTTT.

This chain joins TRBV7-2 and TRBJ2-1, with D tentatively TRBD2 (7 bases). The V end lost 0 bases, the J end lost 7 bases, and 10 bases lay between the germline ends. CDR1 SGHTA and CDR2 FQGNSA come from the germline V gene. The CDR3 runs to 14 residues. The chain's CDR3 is CASSLAQGGNEQFF. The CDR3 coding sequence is TGTGCCAGCAGCTTAGCACAGGGAGGGAATGAGCAGTTCTTC.

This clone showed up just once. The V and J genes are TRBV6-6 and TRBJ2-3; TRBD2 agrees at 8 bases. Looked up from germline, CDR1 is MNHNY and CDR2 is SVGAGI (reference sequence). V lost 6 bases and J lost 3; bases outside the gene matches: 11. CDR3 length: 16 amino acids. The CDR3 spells CASRERPSGWTDTQYF. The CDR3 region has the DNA TGTGCCAGCAGAGAAAGACCTAGCGGGTGGACAGATACGCAGTATTTT.

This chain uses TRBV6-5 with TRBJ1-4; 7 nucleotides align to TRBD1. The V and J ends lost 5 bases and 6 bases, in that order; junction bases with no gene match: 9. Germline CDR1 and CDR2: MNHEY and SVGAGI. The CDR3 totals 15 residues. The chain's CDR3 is CASSGQTGRYEKLFF. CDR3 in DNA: TGTGCCAGCAGTGGTCAGACAGGGAGATATGAAAAACTGTTTTTT.

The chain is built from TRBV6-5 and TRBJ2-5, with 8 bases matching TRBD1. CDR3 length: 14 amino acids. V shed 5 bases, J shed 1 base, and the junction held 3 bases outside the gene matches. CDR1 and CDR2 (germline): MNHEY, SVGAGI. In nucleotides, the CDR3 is TGTGCCAGCAGTAGGACAGGGATCCAAGAGACCCAGTACTTC. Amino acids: CASSRTGIQETQYF.

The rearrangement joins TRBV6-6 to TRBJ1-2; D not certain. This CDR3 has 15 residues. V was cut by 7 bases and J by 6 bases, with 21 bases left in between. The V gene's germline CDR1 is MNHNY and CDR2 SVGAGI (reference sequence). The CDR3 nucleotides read TGTGCCAGCACCCGTCGATCTCAGGCGGGTGATGGCTACACCTTC. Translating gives CASTRRSQAGDGYTF.

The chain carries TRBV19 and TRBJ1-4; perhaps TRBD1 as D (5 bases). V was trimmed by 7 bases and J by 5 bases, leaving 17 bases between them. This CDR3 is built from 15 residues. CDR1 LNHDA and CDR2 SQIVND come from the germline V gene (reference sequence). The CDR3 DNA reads TGTGCCAGTAACGCCCGCGGGGGGAGAAATGAAAAACTGTTTTTT. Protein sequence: CASNARGGRNEKLFF.

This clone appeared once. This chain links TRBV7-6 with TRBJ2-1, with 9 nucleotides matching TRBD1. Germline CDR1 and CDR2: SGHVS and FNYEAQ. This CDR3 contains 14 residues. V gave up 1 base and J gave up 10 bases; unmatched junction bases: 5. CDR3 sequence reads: CASSLVTGTGEQFF. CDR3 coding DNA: TGTGCCAGCAGCTTAGTAACCGGGACAGGGGAGCAGTTCTTC.

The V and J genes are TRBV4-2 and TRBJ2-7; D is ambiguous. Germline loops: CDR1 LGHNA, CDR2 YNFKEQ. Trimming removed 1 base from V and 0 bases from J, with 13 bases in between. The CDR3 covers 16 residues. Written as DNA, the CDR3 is TGTGCCAGCAGCCAAGTATCACCGAACTACTCCTACGAGCAGTACTTC. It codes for CASSQVSPNYSYEQYF.

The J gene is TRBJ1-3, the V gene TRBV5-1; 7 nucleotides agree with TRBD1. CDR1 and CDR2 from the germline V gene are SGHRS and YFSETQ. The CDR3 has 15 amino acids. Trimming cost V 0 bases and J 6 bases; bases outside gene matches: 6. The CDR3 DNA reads TGCGCCAGCAGCTTGGCGACAGGGACTGAAAACACCATATATTTT. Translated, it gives CASSLATGTENTIYF.

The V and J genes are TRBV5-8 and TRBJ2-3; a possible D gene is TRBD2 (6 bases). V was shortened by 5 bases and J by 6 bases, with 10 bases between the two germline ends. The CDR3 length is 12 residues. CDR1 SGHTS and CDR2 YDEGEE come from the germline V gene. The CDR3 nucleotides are TGTGCCAGCAGGCCAGGGAGGGATACGCAGTATTTT. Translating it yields CASRPGRDTQYF.

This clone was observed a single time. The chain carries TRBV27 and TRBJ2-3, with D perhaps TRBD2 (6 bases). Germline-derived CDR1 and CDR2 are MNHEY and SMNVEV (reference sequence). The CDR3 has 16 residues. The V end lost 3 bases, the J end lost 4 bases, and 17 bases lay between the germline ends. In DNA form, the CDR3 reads TGTGCCAGCAGTTTTCGAAGGACGGGCGGGGCAGATACGCAGTATTTT. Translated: CASSFRRTGGADTQYF.

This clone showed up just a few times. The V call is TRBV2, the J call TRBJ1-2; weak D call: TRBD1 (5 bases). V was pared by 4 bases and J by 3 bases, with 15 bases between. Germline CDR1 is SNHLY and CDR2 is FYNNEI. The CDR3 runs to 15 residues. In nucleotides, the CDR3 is TGTGCCAGCAGTGGAGTCTCGGACACATACTATGGCTACACCTTC. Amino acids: CASSGVSDTYYGYTF.

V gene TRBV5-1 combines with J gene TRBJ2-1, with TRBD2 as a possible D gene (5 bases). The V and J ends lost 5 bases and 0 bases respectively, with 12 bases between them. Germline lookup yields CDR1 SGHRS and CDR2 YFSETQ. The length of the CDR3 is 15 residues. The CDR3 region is CASRLGAASYNEQFF. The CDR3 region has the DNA TGCGCCAGCAGACTAGGCGCGGCCTCCTACAATGAGCAGTTCTTC.

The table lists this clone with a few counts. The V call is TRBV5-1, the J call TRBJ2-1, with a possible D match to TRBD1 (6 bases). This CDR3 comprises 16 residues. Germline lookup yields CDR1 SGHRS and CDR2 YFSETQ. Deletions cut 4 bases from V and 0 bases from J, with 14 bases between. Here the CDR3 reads CASSEGQRSSYNEQFF. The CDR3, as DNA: TGCGCCAGCAGCGAGGGACAAAGGAGCTCCTACAATGAGCAGTTCTTC.

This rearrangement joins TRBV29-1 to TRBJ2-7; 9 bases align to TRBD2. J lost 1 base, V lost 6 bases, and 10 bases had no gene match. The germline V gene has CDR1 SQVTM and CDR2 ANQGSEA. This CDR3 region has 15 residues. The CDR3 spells CSVRLSGGPSYEQYF. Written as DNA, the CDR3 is TGCAGCGTGCGTCTTAGCGGGGGTCCTTCCTACGAGCAGTACTTC.

The CDR3 loop reads CASSFLAGGTDTQYF. Here the CDR3 DNA reads TGTGCCAGCAGTTTTCTAGCGGGAGGGACAGATACGCAGTATTTT. The rearrangement links TRBV28 to TRBJ2-3; 12 bases agree with TRBD2. The junction had 1 base not matched to a gene; V was cut back by 3 bases and J by 3 bases. Per the germline V gene, CDR1 is MDHEN and CDR2 is SYDVKM. The length of the CDR3 is 15 residues.